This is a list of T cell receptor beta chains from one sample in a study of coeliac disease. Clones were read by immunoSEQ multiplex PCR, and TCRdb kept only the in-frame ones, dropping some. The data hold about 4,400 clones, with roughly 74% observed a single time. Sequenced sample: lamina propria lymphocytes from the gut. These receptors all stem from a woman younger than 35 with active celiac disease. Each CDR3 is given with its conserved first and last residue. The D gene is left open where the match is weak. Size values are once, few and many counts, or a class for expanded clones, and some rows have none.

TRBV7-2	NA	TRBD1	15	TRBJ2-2	CASSLQGAGTGELFF	TGTGCCAGCAGCTTACAGGGGGCAGGCACCGGGGAGCTGTTTTTT
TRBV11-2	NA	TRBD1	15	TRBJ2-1	CASSLTGGKHNEQFF	TGTGCCAGCAGCTTAACAGGGGGCAAACACAATGAGCAGTTCTTC
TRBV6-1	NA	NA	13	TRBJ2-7	CASSRRGPYEQYF	TGTGCCAGCAGTCGCAGGGGACCCTACGAGCAGTACTTC
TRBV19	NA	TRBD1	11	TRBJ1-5	CASSRGQPQHF	TGTGCCAGTAGCAGGGGGCAGCCCCAGCATTTT
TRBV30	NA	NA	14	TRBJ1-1	CAWSEDRINTEAFF	TGTGCCTGGAGTGAGGACAGAATTAACACTGAAGCTTTCTTT
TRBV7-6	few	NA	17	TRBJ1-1	CASSLETGGPMNTEAFF	TGTGCCAGCAGCTTAGAAACGGGGGGGCCAATGAACACTGAAGCTTTCTTT
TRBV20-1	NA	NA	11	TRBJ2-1	CSASMRAEQFF	TGCAGTGCTAGTATGAGAGCTGAGCAGTTCTTC
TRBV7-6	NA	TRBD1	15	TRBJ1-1	CASSLDGRGATEAFF	TGTGCCAGCAGCTTGGATGGCAGGGGGGCAACTGAAGCTTTCTTT
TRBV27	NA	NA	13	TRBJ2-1	CASSLSLYNEQFF	TGTGCCAGCAGTTTGTCCCTATACAATGAGCAGTTCTTC
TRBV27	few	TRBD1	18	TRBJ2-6	CASSTHRGRNSGANVLTF	TGTGCCAGCAGTACTCACAGGGGGCGGAACTCTGGGGCCAACGTCCTGACTTTC
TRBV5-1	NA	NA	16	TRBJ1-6	CASSLGTDWLDSPLHF	TGCGCCAGCAGCTTGGGGACGGACTGGCTGGATTCACCCCTCCACTTT
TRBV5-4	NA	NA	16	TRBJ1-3	CASSDRGGSSGNTIYF	TGTGCCAGCAGCGACCGCGGGGGAAGCTCTGGAAACACCATATATTTT
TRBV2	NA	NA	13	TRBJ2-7	CASSTERSEAQYF	TGTGCCAGCAGTACGGAGAGGAGTGAGGCGCAGTACTTC
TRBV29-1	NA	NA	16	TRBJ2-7	CSVQGGWQESSYEQYF	TGCAGCGTCCAAGGCGGGTGGCAGGAGAGCTCCTACGAGCAGTACTTC
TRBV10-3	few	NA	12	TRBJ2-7	CATGEGGYEQYF	TGTGCCACCGGCGAAGGGGGCTACGAGCAGTACTTC
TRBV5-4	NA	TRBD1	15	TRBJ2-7	CASSLARQGAYEQYF	TGTGCCAGCAGCTTGGCCCGGCAGGGGGCCTACGAGCAGTACTTC
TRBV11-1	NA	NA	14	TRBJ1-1	CASSLGRGTTEAFF	TGTGCCAGCAGCTTGGGACGGGGGACCACTGAAGCTTTCTTT
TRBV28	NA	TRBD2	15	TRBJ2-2	CASSETGLADGELFF	TGTGCCAGCAGCGAGACTGGACTAGCCGACGGGGAGCTGTTTTTT
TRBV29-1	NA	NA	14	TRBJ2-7	CSVERPGELYEQYF	TGCAGCGTTGAAAGGCCAGGGGAACTCTACGAGCAGTACTTC
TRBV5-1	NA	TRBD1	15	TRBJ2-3	CASSSTGTGGDTQYF	TGCGCCAGCAGCTCGACCGGGACAGGGGGGGATACGCAGTATTTT
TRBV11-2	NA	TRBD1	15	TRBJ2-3	CASSLAQGATDTQYF	TGTGCCAGCAGCTTAGCCCAGGGGGCAACAGATACGCAGTATTTT
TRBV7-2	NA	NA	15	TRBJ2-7	CASSLALGPSYEQYF	TGTGCCAGCAGCTTAGCGCTGGGGCCGAGCTACGAGCAGTACTTC
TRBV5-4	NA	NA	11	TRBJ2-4	CASSAPGIQYF	TGTGCCAGCAGCGCCCCCGGCATTCAGTACTTC
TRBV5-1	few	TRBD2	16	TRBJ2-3	CASTSGAAGVTDTQYF	TGCGCCAGCACCAGTGGGGCGGCGGGAGTAACAGATACGCAGTATTTT
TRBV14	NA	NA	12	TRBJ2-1	CASSQEENEQFF	TGTGCCAGCAGCCAAGAGGAGAATGAGCAGTTCTTC
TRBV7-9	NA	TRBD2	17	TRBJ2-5	CASSLDLERGPGETQYF	TGTGCCAGCAGCTTAGACCTGGAGCGGGGGCCAGGCGAGACCCAGTACTTC
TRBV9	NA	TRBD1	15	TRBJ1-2	CASSGEGQHNYGYTF	TGTGCCAGCAGCGGAGAGGGACAGCATAACTATGGCTACACCTTC
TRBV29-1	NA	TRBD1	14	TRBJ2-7	CRAARDRGLCEQYF	TGCAGAGCCGCCCGGGACAGGGGGCTTTGCGAGCAGTACTTC
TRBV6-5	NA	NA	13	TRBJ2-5	CASSEEYQETQYF	TGTGCCAGCAGTGAGGAGTACCAAGAGACCCAGTACTTC
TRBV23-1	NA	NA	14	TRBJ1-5	CASSHAGRGQPQHF	TGCGCCAGCAGTCACGCCGGAAGGGGTCAGCCCCAGCATTTT
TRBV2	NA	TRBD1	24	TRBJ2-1	CASRTFQGAVWHLSSSSSYNEQFF	TGTGCCAGCAGGACTTTTCAGGGGGCGGTCTGGCACTTAAGCTCCTCGAGCTCCTACAATGAGCAGTTCTTC
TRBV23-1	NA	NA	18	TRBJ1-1	CASSQSRQTESSNTEAFF	TGCGCCAGCAGTCAATCACGACAGACCGAGTCTTCGAACACTGAAGCTTTCTTT
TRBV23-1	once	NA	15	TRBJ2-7	CASSQGRALPYEQYF	TGCGCCAGCAGTCAAGGTCGAGCGCTACCCTACGAGCAGTACTTC
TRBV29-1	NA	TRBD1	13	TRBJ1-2	CSARTGWGDGYTF	TGCAGCGCCCGGACAGGCTGGGGAGATGGCTACACCTTC
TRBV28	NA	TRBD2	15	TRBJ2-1	CASSTLRELGNEQFF	TGTGCCAGCTCCACCTTGCGGGAGCTTGGGAATGAGCAGTTCTTC
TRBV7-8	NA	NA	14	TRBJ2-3	CASTLTTGTDTQYF	TGTGCCAGCACCTTAACTACGGGGACAGATACGCAGTATTTT
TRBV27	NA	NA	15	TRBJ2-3	CASSPRGGPQKTQYF	TGTGCCAGCAGCCCGAGGGGGGGGCCACAGAAGACGCAGTATTTT
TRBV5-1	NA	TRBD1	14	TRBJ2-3	CASSTQGGTDTQYF	TGCGCCAGCAGCACGCAGGGGGGCACAGATACGCAGTATTTT
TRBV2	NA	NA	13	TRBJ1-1	CASRTEVNTEAFF	TGTGCCAGCAGGACGGAGGTGAACACTGAAGCTTTCTTT
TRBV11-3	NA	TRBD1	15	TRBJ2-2	CASRDRGGATGELFF	TGTGCCAGCAGAGACAGGGGAGGCGCCACCGGGGAGCTGTTTTTT
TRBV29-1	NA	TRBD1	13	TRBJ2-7	CSVDDGTGSEQYF	TGCAGCGTTGATGACGGGACAGGGTCCGAGCAGTACTTC
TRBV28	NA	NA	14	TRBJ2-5	CASRLMGPKETQYF	TGTGCCAGCAGACTTATGGGGCCTAAAGAGACCCAGTACTTC
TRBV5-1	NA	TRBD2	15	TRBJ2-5	CASNVGLAAQETQYF	TGCGCCAGCAACGTTGGACTAGCGGCTCAAGAGACCCAGTACTTC
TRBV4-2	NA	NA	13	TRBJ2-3	CASSQSVGDTQYF	TGTGCCAGCAGCCAATCTGTCGGAGATACGCAGTATTTT
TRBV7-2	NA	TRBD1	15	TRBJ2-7	CASSLEQGASYEQYF	TGTGCCAGCAGCTTAGAACAGGGGGCCAGCTACGAGCAGTACTTC
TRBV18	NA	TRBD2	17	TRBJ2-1	CASSPRPTSGRSYEQFF	TGTGCCAGCTCACCACGTCCGACTAGCGGGAGATCATATGAGCAGTTCTTC
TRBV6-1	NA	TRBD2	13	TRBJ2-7	CASSEGLDYEQYF	TGTGCCAGCAGTGAGGGACTAGACTACGAGCAGTACTTC
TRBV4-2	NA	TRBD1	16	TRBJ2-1	CASSHEWTGPYNDGFF	TGTGCCAGCAGCCACGAATGGACAGGACCCTACAATGATGGGTTCTTC
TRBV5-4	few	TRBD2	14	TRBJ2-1	CASSLGLAGSEQFF	TGTGCCAGCAGCTTGGGACTAGCCGGCAGTGAGCAGTTCTTC
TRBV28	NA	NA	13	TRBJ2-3	CASSRGGIDTQYF	TGTGCCAGCAGTAGGGGGGGTATAGATACGCAGTATTTT
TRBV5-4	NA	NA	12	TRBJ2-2	CASSGSRGELFF	TGTGCCAGCAGCGGCTCGCGGGGGGAGCTGTTTTTT
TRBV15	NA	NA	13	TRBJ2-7	CATSVGHGDEQYF	TGTGCCACCAGCGTCGGACACGGAGACGAGCAGTACTTC
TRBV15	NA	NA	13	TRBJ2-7	CATSRVAAYEQYF	TGTGCCACCAGCAGAGTGGCGGCGTACGAGCAGTACTTC
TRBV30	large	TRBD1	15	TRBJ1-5	CAWSSGTGAHQPQHF	TGTGCCTGGAGTTCCGGGACAGGGGCGCATCAGCCCCAGCATTTT
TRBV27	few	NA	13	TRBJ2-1	CASGAERYNEQFF	TGTGCCAGCGGGGCAGAGCGCTACAATGAGCAGTTCTTC